This T cell receptor beta chain was captured by sequencing in a study of blood T cell repertoires in COVID-19. At the level of the study: From T cells, B-cell-depleted T cells, or PBMCs came the material, which was cDNA or gDNA.

Between the trimmed V and J ends, which lost 5 bases and 5 bases, there was a span of 16 bases. Looked up from germline, CDR1 is LNHDA and CDR2 is SQIVND (reference sequence). CDR3 length: 15 residues. Profiling relied on immunoSEQ multiplex PCR, and the TCRdb table lists in-frame clones only, not all of them. There are some 290,000 clones in the sample; around four fifths occur only once, and roughly 4.5% lies in the top ten. The J gene is TRBJ1-5, the V gene TRBV19; TRBD1 might be the D (6 bases). The receptor's source is a man aged 60 to 75 who had recovered from COVID-19. Sequenced: peripheral blood. The CDR3 DNA sequence: TGTGCCAGTAGTGTCTCTTTACAGGGATATCAGCCCCAGCATTTT. As protein: CASSVSLQGYQPQHF.